Presented here are 16 T cell receptor beta chains from one specimen sequenced in a study of blood T cell repertoires in COVID-19 (dated by TCRdb to between 2020 and 2021). The library was made by the immunoSEQ multiplex PCR assay. The table was pulled from immuneACCESS by TCRdb, which kept in-frame rearrangements only. Such tables lose some clones; where checked, under half of the loss comes from unresolved V genes, and the rest has no known cause. The sample table shows 35,000 to 50,000 clones, and around nine tenths are seen once. 1% to 1.5% of the sample belongs to the ten largest clones. Sequenced input: peripheral blood. The source is a woman aged 40 to 55 with acute or convalescent COVID-19.

This clone came up once. The gene calls are TRBV6-5 and TRBJ1-1; 9 nucleotides match TRBD1. CDR1 and CDR2 (germline): MNHEY, SVGAGI. CDR3 length: 16 amino acids. The V segment lost 2 bases and the J segment 4 bases; nucleotides outside the gene matches: 8. The CDR3 DNA is TGTGCCAGCAGTTACGGATGGGACAGGGATACCACTGAAGCTTTCTTT. Its translation: CASSYGWDRDTTEAFF.

V usage is TRBV4-3 and J usage is TRBJ1-5, with 7 bases that match TRBD1. Trimming at V came to 4 bases and at J to 7 bases, leaving 10 bases not matched to a gene. The length of the CDR3 is 15 residues. Germline V CDR1 and CDR2: LGHNA, YSLEER. CDR3 in amino acids: CASSLATGAPQPQHF. CDR3 coding DNA: TGCGCCAGCAGCCTCGCCACAGGGGCTCCCCAGCCCCAGCATTTT.

The V call is TRBV6-5, the J call TRBJ2-7; D unresolved. The germline V gene has CDR1 MNHEY and CDR2 SVGAGI. The CDR3 is 12 residues long. V shed 6 bases and J shed 5 bases, with 11 bases lying between them. In nucleotides, the CDR3 is TGTGCCAGCAGCAAGAATCGGGACGAGCAGTACTTC. Amino acids: CASSKNRDEQYF.

The chain joins TRBV7-9 to TRBJ2-1; tentatively, D is TRBD2 (6 bases). Between the trimmed V and J ends, which lost 5 bases and 0 bases, there was a span of 11 bases. The CDR3 is 15 residues long. The V gene's germline CDR1 is SEHNR and CDR2 FQNEAQ (reference sequence). CDR3 loop: CASSQGTFSYNEQFF. In DNA form, the CDR3 reads TGTGCCAGCAGCCAAGGGACTTTCTCCTACAATGAGCAGTTCTTC.

The chain combines TRBV5-8 with TRBJ2-7; D gene uncertain. This CDR3 comprises 13 residues. With 2 bases removed from V and 3 bases from J, the gap between germline ends came to 9 bases. The germline V gene has CDR1 SGHTS and CDR2 YDEGEE. CDR3 bases: TGTGCCAGCAGCTTTTTGGGCGTCTACGAGCAGTACTTC. Translated: CASSFLGVYEQYF.

The CDR3 DNA follows: TGCGCCAGCAGCCAAGCCCCCCCAGGGTCCGGGGCCAACGTCCTGACTTTC. It codes for CASSQAPPGSGANVLTF. This chain joins TRBV4-3 and TRBJ2-6; a weak D match, TRBD1 (5 bases). V lost 1 base to trimming and J lost 4 bases, with 14 bases between them. The CDR3 contains 17 residues. CDR1 and CDR2 from the germline V gene are LGHNA and YSLEER.

The rearrangement uses TRBV3-1 (or the pseudogene TRBV3-2) and TRBJ2-4; D might be TRBD2 (7 bases). V was clipped by 0 bases and J by 8 bases, with 14 bases between them. The CDR3 totals 15 residues. Germline V gene sequence: CDR1 LGHDT, CDR2 YNNKEL (reference sequence). DNA for the CDR3: TGTGCCAGCAGCCAAGATCGAATAGGGGGGGACATTCAGTACTTC. The encoded protein is CASSQDRIGGDIQYF.

The chain uses TRBV29-1 and TRBJ2-3; D may be TRBD2 (8 bases). The germline V and J ends were trimmed by 4 bases and 2 bases, with 16 bases remaining between them. Germline V gives CDR1 SQVTM, CDR2 ANQGSEA. The CDR3 contains 15 residues. This CDR3 is CSVAPREGATDTQYF. The CDR3 bases are TGCAGCGTTGCTCCTCGGGAGGGGGCCACAGATACGCAGTATTTT.

The CDR3 is CAWTSNPGNIQYF. CDR3 DNA sequence: TGTGCCTGGACCTCTAACCCCGGAAACATTCAGTACTTC. This chain joins TRBV30 and TRBJ2-4; D gene ambiguous. Germline values: CDR1 GTSNPN, CDR2 SVGIG (reference sequence). Trimming pared 4 bases from V and 6 bases from J, leaving 13 bases between. The CDR3 has 13 amino acids.

V and J are TRBV4-2 and TRBJ2-7; D might be TRBD2 (5 bases). V lost 4 bases and J 5 bases, leaving 6 bases between the germline ends. The germline CDR1 and CDR2 sequences are LGHNA and YNFKEQ. This CDR3 has 11 residues. CDR3 loop: CASSLGNEQYF. The CDR3 DNA is TGTGCCAGCAGCCTCGGGAACGAGCAGTACTTC.

The J gene is TRBJ2-5, the V gene TRBV28; TRBD2 agrees at 10 bases. Germline trimming cut 8 bases from V and 5 bases from J; bases unmatched to any gene: 8. Germline lookup yields CDR1 MDHEN and CDR2 SYDVKM. The CDR3 is 14 residues long. For the CDR3, the DNA is TGTGCCAGCCGACTCCTAGCGGGGGCCGAGACCCAGTACTTC. Its protein product is CASRLLAGAETQYF.

The chain carries TRBV7-2 and TRBJ2-6, with a possible D match to TRBD1 (5 bases). This CDR3 is 18 amino acids long. Germline V gene data show CDR1 as SGHTA and CDR2 as FQGNSA. V lost 0 bases and J 0 bases, leaving 12 bases between the germline ends. The chain's CDR3 is CASSLAAGYGSGANVLTF. CDR3 DNA sequence: TGTGCCAGCAGCTTAGCAGCAGGGTATGGCTCTGGGGCCAACGTCCTGACTTTC. The full variable domain, in which reference TRBV7-2 and TRBJ2-6 provide the parts outside the CDR3, is GAGVSQSPSNKVTEKGKDVELRCDPISGHTALYWYRQSLGQGLEFLIYFQGNSAPDKSGLPSDRFSAERTGGSVSTLTIQRTQQEDSAVYLCASSLAAGYGSGANVLTFGAGSRLTVL.

The gene calls are TRBV6-6 and TRBJ2-7, with 7 positions matching TRBD1. The germline CDR1 and CDR2 sequences are MNHNY and SVGAGI (reference sequence). The V and J ends lost 6 bases and 3 bases, in that order; junction bases with no gene match: 5. The CDR3 consists of 13 residues. CDR3 bases: TGTGCCAGCAGAACCGGGACAGACTACGAGCAGTACTTC. It is translated as CASRTGTDYEQYF.

This chain connects TRBV27 to TRBJ2-7; D is ambiguous. Germline CDR1 MNHEY, CDR2 SMNVEV (reference sequence). The CDR3 is 13 residues long. V shed 1 base and J shed 5 bases, with 9 bases lying between them. The CDR3 DNA sequence: TGTGCCAGCAGTTTATTCCCTTCCCACGAGCAGTACTTC. Its translation: CASSLFPSHEQYF.

This chain uses TRBV7-3 with TRBJ2-1; 11 bases align to TRBD2. This CDR3 has 14 amino acids. The germline V gene has CDR1 SGHTA and CDR2 FQGTGA. V was pared by 10 bases and J by 7 bases, with 9 bases of the junction left unmatched. This CDR3 reads CATTPSGRLNEQFF. CDR3 DNA sequence: TGTGCCACCACCCCTAGCGGGAGGCTTAATGAGCAGTTCTTC.

This chain links TRBV7-9 with TRBJ1-2; a possible D gene is TRBD1 (6 bases). Per the germline V gene, CDR1 is SEHNR and CDR2 is FQNEAQ (reference sequence). This CDR3 has 13 residues. The ends were cut back, 4 bases at V and 7 bases at J, with 13 bases in the middle. The CDR3 bases are TGTGCCAGCAGCTCGTGGGACATACCTGGCTACACCTTC. The encoded protein is CASSSWDIPGYTF.